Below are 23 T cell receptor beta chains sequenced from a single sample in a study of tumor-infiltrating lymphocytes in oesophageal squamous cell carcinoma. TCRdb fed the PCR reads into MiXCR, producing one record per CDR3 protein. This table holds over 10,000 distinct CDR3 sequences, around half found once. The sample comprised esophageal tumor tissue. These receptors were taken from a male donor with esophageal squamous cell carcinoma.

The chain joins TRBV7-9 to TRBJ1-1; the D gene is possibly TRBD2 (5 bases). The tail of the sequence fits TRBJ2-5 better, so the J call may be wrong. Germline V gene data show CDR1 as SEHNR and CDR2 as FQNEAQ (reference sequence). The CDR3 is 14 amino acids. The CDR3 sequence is CASSVTPDSETQYF. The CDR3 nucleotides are TGTGCCAGCAGCGTAACCCCGGACTCAGAGACCCAGTACTTC.

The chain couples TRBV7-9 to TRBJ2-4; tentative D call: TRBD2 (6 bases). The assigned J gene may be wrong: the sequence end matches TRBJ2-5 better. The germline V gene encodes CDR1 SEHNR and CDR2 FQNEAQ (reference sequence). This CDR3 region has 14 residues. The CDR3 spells CASSLAGGLETQYF. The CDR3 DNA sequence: TGTGCCAGCAGCTTAGCCGGGGGATTGGAGACCCAGTACTTC.

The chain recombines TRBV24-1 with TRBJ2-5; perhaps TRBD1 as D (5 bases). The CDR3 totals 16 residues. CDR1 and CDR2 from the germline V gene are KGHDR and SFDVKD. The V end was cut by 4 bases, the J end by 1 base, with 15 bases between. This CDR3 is CATSDRTTETQETQYF. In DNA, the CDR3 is TGTGCCACCAGTGACCGGACGACAGAGACCCAAGAGACCCAGTACTTC.

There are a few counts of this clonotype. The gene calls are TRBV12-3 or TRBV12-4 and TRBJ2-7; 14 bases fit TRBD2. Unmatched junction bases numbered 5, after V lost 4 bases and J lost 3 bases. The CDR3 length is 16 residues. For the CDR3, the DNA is TGTGCCAGCAGTTCCCACGGGACTAGCGGGAGCTACGAGCAGTACTTC. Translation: CASSSHGTSGSYEQYF.

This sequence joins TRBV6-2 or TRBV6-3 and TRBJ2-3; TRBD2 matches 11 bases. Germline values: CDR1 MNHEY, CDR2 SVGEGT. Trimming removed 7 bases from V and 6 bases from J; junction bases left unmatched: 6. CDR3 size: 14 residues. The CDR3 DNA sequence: TGTGCCAGCAAAGGAGGACTAGCGGGTGATACGCAGTATTTT. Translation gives CASKGGLAGDTQYF.

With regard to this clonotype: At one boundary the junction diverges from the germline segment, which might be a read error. The CDR3 here is CAGSLGLVGEQFF. CDR3 nucleotide sequence: TGTGCCGGCAGCCTAGGACTAGTCGGTGAGCAGTTCTTC. The chain recombines TRBV7-2 with TRBJ2-5; 7 bases agree with TRBD2. The better agreement between TRBJ2-1 and the DNA end casts doubt on the J call. The CDR3 sequence is 13 residues long. Germline V gene sequence: CDR1 SGHTA, CDR2 FQGNSA.

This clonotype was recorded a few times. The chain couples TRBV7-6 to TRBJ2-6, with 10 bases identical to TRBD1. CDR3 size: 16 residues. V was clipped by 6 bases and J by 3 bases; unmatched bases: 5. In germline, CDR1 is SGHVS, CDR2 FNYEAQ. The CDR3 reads CASSRQGADGANVLTF. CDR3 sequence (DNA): TGTGCCAGCAGTCGACAGGGGGCCGATGGGGCCAACGTCCTGACTTTC.

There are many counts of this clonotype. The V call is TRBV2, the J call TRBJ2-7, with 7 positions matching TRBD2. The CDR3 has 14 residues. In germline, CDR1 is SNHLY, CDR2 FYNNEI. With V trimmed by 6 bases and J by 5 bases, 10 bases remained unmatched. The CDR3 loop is CASSLAGARNEQYF. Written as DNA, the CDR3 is TGTGCCAGCAGCTTGGCGGGAGCTCGAAACGAGCAGTACTTC.

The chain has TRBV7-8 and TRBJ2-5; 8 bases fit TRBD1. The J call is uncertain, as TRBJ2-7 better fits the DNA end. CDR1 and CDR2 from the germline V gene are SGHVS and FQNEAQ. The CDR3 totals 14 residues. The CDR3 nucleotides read TGTGCCAGCAGCTTCGGACAGGGCTTATACGAGCAGTACTTC. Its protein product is CASSFGQGLYEQYF.

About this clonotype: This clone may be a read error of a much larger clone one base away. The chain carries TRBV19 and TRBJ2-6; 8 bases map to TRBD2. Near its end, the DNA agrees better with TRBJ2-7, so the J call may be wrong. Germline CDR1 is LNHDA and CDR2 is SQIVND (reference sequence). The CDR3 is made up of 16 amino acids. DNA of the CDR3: TGTGCCAGTAGTATCGTGGCCAGCGGGGGCTACAATGAGCAGTACTTC. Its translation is CASSIVASGGYNEQYF.

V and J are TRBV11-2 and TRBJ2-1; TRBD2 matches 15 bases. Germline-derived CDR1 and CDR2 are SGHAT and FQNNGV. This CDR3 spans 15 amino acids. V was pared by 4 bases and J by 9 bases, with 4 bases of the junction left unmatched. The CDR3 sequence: CASSSGTSGRFEQFF. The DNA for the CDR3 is TGTGCCAGCAGCTCCGGGACTAGCGGGAGGTTTGAGCAGTTCTTC.

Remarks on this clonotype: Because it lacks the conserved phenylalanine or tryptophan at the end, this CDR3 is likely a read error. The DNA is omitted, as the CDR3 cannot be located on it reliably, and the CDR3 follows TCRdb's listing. CDR3 region: CASSFWTGTGTLRAVLRA. This chain links TRBV12-3 or TRBV12-4 with TRBJ2-5; the D call in the table, TRBD1, was not verified against the DNA. 18 amino acids form the CDR3, both terminal residues included.

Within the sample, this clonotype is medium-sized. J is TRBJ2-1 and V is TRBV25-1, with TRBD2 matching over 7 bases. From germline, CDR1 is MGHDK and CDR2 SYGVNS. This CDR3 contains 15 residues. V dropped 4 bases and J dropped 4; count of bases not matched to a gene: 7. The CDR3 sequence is CASSVSGGIYNEQFF. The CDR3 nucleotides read TGTGCCAGCAGTGTGTCGGGAGGAATTTACAATGAGCAGTTCTTC.

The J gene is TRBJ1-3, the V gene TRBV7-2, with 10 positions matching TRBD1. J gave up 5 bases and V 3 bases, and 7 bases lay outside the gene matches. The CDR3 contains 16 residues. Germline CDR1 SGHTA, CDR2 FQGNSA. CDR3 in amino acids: CASSFRRQGARNTIYF. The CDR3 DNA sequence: TGTGCCAGCAGCTTCCGTCGACAGGGGGCAAGAAACACCATATATTTT. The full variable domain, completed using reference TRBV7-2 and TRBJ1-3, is GAGVSQSPSNKVTEKGKDVELRCDPISGHTALYWYRQSLGQGLEFLIYFQGNSAPDKSGLPSDRFSAERTGGSVSTLTIQRTQQEDSAVYLCASSFRRQGARNTIYFGEGSWLTVV.

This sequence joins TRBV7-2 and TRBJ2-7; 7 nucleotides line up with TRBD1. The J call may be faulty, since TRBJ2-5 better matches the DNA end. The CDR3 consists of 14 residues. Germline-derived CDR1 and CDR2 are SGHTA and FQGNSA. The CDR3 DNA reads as TGTGCCAGCAGCTTAGGCCCAGGGGGAGAGACCCAGTACTTC. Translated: CASSLGPGGETQYF.

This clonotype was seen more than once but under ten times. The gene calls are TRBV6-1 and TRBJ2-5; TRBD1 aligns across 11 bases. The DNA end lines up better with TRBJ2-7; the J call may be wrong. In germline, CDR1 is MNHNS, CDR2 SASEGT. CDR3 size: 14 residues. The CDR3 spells CASRGDRGIYEQYF. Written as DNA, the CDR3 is TGTGCCAGCAGGGGGGACAGGGGGATTTACGAGCAGTACTTC.

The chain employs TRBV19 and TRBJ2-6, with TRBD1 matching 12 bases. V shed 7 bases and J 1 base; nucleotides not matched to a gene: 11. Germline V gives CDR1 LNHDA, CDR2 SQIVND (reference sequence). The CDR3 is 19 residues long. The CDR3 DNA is TGTGCCAGTAACCTCGGTCCGGGACAGGGGGCTTCTGGGGCCAACGTCCTGACTTTC. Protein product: CASNLGPGQGASGANVLTF. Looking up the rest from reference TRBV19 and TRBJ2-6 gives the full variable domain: DGGITQSPKYLFRKEGQNVTLSCEQNLNHDAMYWYRQDPGQGLRLIYYSQIVNDFQKGDIAEGYSVSREKKESFPLTVTSAQKNPTAFYLCASNLGPGQGASGANVLTFGAGSRLTVL.

The CDR3 nucleotides are TGTGCCAGCAGTAAAAGCGGGAGTGGGTCCTACAATGAGCAGTTCTTC. Its translation: CASSKSGSGSYNEQFF. This rearrangement joins TRBV6-2 or TRBV6-3 to TRBJ2-7; 8 positions match TRBD2. The J call is in doubt because the DNA end fits TRBJ2-1 better. Germline V gives CDR1 MNHEY, CDR2 SVGEGT. The CDR3 consists of 16 residues.

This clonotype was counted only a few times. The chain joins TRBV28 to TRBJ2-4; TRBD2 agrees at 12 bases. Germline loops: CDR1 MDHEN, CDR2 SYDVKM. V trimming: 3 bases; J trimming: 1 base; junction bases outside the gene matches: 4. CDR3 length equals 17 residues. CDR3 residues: CASSFPSGGAAKNIQYF. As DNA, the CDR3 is TGTGCCAGCAGTTTCCCTAGCGGGGGGGCCGCCAAAAACATTCAGTACTTC.

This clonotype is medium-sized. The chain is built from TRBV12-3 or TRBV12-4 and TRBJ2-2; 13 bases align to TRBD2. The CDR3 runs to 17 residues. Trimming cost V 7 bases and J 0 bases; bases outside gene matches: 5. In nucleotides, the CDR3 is TGTGCCAGCATCCCGGGACTAGCGGGAACGAACACCGGGGAGCTGTTTTTT. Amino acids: CASIPGLAGTNTGELFF.

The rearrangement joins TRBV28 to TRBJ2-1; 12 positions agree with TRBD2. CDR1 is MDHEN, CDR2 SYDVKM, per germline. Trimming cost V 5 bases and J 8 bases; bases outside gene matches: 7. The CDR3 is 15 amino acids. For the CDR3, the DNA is TGTGCCAGCAGTCCCGGACTAGCGGGGAGCGATGAGCAGTTCTTC. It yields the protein CASSPGLAGSDEQFF. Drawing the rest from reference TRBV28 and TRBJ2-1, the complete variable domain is DVKVTQSSRYLVKRTGEKVFLECVQDMDHENMFWYRQDPGLGLRLIYFSYDVKMKEKGDIPEGYSVSREKKERFSLILESASTNQTSMYLCASSPGLAGSDEQFFGPGTRLTVL.

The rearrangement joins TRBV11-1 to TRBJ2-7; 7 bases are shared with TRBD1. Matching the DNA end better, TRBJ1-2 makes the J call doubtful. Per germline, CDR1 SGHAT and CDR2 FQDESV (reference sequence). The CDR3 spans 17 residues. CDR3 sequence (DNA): TGTGCCAGCAGTCCTACGGAATTGACAGGGTTGGGGGTAGGCTACACCTTC. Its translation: CASSPTELTGLGVGYTF.

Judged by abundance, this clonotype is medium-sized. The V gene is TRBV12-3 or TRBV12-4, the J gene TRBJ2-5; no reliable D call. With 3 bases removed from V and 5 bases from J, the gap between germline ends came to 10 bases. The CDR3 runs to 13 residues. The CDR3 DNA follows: TGTGCCAGCAGTTTCGGTGTCGGGGAGACCCAGTACTTC. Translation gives CASSFGVGETQYF.